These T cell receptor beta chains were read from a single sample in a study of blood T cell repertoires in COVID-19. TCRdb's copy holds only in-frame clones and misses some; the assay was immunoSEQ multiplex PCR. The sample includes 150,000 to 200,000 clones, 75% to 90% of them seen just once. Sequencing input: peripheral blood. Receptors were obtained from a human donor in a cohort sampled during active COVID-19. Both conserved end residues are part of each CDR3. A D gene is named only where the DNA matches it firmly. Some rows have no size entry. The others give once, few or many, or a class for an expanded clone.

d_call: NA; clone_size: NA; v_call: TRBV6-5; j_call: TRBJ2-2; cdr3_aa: CASTTGTGELFF; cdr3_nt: TGTGCCAGTACCACGGGGACCGGGGAGCTGTTTTTT
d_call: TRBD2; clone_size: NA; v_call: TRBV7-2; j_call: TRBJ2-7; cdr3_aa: CASSLIGLAGEQYF; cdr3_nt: TGTGCCAGCAGCTTAATAGGACTAGCGGGGGAGCAGTACTTC
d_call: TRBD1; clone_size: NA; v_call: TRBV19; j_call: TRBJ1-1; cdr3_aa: CATRTGTNTEAFF; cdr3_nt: TGTGCCACCCGGACAGGGACGAACACTGAAGCTTTCTTT
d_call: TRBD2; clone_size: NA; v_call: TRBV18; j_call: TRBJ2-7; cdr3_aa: CASSPLAGGSYEQYF; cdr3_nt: TGTGCCAGCTCACCCTTAGCGGGGGGCTCCTACGAGCAGTACTTC
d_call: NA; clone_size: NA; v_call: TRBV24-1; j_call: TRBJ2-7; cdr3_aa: CATSDAGQPYEQYF; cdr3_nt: TGTGCCACCAGTGACGCCGGACAGCCCTACGAGCAGTACTTC
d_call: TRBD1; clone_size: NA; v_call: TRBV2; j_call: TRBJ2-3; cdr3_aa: CASSTGQRTDTQYF; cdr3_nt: TGTGCCAGCAGTACGGGACAGCGCACAGATACGCAGTATTTT
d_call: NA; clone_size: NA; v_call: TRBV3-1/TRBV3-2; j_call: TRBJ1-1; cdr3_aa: CASSQEVTGLAGERTEAFF; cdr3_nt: TGTGCCAGCAGCCAAGAGGTTACGGGGTTGGCAGGGGAGCGCACTGAAGCTTTCTTT
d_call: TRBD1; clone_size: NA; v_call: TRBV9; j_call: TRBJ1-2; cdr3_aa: CASSAGTGSGYTF; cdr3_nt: TGTGCCAGCAGCGCCGGGACAGGAAGCGGCTACACCTTC
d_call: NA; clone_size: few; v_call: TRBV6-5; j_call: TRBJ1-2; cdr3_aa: CASRGSFRGQGYTF; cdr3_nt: TGTGCCAGCAGGGGCTCCTTCAGGGGCCAAGGCTACACCTTC
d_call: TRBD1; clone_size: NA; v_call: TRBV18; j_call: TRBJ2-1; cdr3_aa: CASSPFGQGGDEQFF; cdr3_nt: TGTGCCAGCTCACCATTTGGACAGGGTGGCGATGAGCAGTTCTTC
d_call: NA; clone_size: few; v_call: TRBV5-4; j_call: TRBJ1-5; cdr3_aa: CATREANNQPQHF; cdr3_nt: TGTGCTACCCGGGAGGCTAACAATCAGCCCCAGCATTTT
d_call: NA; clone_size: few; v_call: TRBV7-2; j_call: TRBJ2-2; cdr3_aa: CASTPGLGNTGELFF; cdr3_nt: TGTGCCAGCACTCCGGGACTCGGCAACACCGGGGAGCTGTTTTTT
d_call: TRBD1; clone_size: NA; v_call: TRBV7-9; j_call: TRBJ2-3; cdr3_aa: CASSLARGQGADTQYF; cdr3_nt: TGTGCCAGCAGCTTAGCGCGTGGACAGGGGGCAGATACGCAGTATTTT
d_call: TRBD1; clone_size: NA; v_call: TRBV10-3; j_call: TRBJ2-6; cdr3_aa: CAISETPGGTGANVLTF; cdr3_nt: TGTGCCATCAGTGAGACCCCAGGGGGCACTGGGGCCAACGTCCTGACTTTC
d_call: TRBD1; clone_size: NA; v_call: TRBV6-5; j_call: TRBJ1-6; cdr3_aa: CASSQGQGEVSPLHF; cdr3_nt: TGTGCCAGCAGCCAAGGACAGGGGGAGGTTTCACCCCTCCACTTT
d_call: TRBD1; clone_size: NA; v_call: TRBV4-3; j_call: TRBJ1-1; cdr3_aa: CASRYTGDTEAFF; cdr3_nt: TGCGCCAGCCGTTACACAGGGGACACTGAAGCTTTCTTT
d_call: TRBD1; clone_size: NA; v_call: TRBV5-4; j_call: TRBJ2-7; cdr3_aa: CASSSQGHEQYF; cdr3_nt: TGTGCCAGCAGCTCACAGGGGCACGAGCAGTACTTC
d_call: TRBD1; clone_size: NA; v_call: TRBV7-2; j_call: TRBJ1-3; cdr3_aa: CASSPGQGKLSGNTIYF; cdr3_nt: TGTGCCAGCAGCCCCGGACAGGGAAAACTCTCTGGAAACACCATATATTTT
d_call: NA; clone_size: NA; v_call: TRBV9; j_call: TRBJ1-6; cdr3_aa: CASSVDPGNSPLHF; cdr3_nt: TGTGCCAGCAGCGTAGACCCAGGGAATTCACCCCTCCACTTT
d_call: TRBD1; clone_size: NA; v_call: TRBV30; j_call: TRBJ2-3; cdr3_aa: CAWGTGTGPSASTDTQYF; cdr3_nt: TGTGCCTGGGGCACCGGGACAGGACCGAGTGCTAGCACAGATACGCAGTATTTT
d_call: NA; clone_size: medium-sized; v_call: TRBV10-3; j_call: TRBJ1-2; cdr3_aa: CAISERQGYYGYTF; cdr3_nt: TGTGCCATCAGTGAAAGGCAGGGGTACTATGGCTACACCTTC
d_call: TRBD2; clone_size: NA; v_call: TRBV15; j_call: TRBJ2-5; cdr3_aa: CATSSGTSSEETQYF; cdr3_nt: TGTGCCACCAGCAGTGGGACTAGCAGTGAAGAGACCCAGTACTTC
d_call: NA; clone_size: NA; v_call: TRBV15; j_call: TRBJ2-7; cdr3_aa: CATSRGGSSYEQYF; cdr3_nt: TGTGCCACCAGCAGAGGTGGCAGCTCCTACGAGCAGTACTTC
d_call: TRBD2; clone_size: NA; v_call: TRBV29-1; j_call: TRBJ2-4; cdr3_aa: CSVVSLAGGKNIQYF; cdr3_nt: TGCAGCGTTGTGTCACTAGCGGGTGGCAAAAACATTCAGTACTTC
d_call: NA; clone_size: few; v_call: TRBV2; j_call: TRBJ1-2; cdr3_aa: CASSEGHLSSLGYTF; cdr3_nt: TGTGCCAGCAGTGAGGGGCACCTCTCCTCGTTAGGCTACACCTTC
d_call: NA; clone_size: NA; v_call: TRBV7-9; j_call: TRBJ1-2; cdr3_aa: CASQWGDSNYGYTF; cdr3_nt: TGTGCCAGCCAATGGGGTGACAGTAACTATGGCTACACCTTC
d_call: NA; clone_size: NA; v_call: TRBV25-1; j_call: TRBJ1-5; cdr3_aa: CASSDPGNIQPQHF; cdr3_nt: TGTGCCAGCAGTGATCCGGGGAACATCCAGCCCCAGCATTTT
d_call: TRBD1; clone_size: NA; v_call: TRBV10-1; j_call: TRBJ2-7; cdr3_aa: CASSAGQGFYEQYF; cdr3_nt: TGCGCCAGCAGTGCCGGACAGGGCTTCTACGAGCAGTACTTC
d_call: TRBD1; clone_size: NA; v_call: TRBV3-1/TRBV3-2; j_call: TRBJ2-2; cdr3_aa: CASSFGPGQGNTGELFF; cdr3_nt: TGTGCCAGCAGTTTCGGACCGGGACAGGGAAACACCGGGGAGCTGTTTTTT
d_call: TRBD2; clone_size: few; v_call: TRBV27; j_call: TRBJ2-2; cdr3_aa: CASCRGGATGELFF; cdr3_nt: TGTGCCAGTTGCCGGGGGGGCGCGACCGGGGAGCTGTTTTTT
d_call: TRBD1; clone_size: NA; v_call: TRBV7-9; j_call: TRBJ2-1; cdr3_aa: CASSYPPGQGFEQFF; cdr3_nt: TGTGCCAGCAGCTACCCGCCGGGACAGGGGTTTGAGCAGTTCTTC
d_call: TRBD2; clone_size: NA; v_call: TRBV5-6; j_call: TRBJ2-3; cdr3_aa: CASSSLLTSGRVTDTQYF; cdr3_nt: TGTGCCAGCAGCTCTCTACTCACTAGCGGGAGGGTTACAGATACGCAGTATTTT
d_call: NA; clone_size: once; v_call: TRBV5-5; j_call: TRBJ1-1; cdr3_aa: CASSLGSGVGTEAFF; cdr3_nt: TGTGCCAGCAGCTTGGGAAGCGGGGTAGGGACTGAAGCTTTCTTT
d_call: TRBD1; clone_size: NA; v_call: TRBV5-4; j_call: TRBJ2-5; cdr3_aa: CASSPDRAKTQYF; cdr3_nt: TGTGCCAGCAGCCCCGACAGGGCGAAGACCCAGTACTTC
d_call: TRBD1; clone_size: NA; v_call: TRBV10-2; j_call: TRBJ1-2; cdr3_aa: CASSPDRVGGYTF; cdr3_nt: TGCGCCAGCAGCCCGGACAGGGTGGGGGGCTACACCTTC
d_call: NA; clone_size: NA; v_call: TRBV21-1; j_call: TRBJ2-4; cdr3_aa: CASSKALRNRFGNIQYF; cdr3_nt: TGTGCCAGCAGCAAAGCGCTTCGAAACAGGTTCGGGAACATTCAGTACTTC
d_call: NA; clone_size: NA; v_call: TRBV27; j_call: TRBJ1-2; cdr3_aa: CASTPPSYGYTF; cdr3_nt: TGTGCCAGCACCCCCCCCTCCTATGGCTACACCTTC
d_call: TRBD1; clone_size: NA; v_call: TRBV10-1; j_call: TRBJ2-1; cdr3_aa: CASSEQGNEQFF; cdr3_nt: TGCGCCAGCAGCGAACAGGGGAATGAGCAGTTCTTC
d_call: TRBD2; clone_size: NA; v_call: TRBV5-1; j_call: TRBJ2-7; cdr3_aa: CASSLAVAGGPYEQYF; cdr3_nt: TGCGCCAGCAGCTTGGCCGTAGCGGGAGGGCCCTACGAGCAGTACTTC
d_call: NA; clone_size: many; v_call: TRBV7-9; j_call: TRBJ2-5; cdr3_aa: CASSPDRYQETQYF; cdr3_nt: TGTGCCAGCAGCCCTGACAGGTACCAAGAGACCCAGTACTTC
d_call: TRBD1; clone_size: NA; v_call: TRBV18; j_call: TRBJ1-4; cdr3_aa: CASSPRTPGQGSTKLFF; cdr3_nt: TGTGCCAGCTCACCACGCACGCCCGGACAGGGGAGTACAAAACTGTTTTTT
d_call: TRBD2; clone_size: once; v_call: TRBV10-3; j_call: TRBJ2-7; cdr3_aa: CAISEKTSGSYEQYF; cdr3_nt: TGTGCCATCAGTGAGAAAACTAGCGGGAGCTACGAGCAGTACTTC
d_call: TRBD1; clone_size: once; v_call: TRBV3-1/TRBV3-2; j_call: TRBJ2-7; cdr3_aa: CASSQAQGSYEQYF; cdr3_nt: TGTGCCAGCAGCCAAGCACAGGGGAGCTACGAGCAGTACTTC
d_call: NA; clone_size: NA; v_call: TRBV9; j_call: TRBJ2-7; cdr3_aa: CASSGGRDSEQYF; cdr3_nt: TGTGCCAGCAGCGGAGGCCGAGACAGCGAGCAGTACTTC
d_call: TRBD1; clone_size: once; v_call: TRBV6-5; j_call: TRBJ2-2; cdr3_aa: CASIDRGNTGELFF; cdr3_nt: TGTGCCAGCATAGACAGGGGGAACACCGGGGAGCTGTTTTTT
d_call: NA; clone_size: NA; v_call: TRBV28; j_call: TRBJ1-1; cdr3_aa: CASSLAFMATHHTEAFF; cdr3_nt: TGTGCCAGCAGTTTAGCCTTTATGGCCACCCATCACACTGAAGCTTTCTTT
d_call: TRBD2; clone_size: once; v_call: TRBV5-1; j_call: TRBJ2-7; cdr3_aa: CASTRTSLTVPYEQYF; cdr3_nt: TGCGCCAGCACCAGGACTAGTTTAACCGTCCCTTACGAGCAGTACTTC
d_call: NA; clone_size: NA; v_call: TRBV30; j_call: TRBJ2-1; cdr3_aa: CAWSHQSGNEQFF; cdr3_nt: TGTGCCTGGAGTCACCAATCGGGCAATGAGCAGTTCTTC
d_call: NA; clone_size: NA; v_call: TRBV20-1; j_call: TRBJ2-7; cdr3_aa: CSALDDYEQYF; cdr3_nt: TGCAGTGCCCTAGATGACTACGAGCAGTACTTC
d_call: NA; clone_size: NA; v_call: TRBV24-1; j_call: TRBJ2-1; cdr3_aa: CATSGLRTRRSYNEQFF; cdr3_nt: TGTGCCACCAGTGGTCTCAGGACTCGACGCTCCTACAATGAGCAGTTCTTC
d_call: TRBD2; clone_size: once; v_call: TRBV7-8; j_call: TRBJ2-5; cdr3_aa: CASSSMGLALQETQYF; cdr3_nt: TGTGCCAGCAGCTCCATGGGACTAGCGCTTCAAGAGACCCAGTACTTC
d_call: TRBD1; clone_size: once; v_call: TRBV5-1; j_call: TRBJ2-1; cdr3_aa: CASSGGTGGFNEQFF; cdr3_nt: TGCGCCAGCAGCGGCGGGACAGGGGGCTTCAATGAGCAGTTCTTC
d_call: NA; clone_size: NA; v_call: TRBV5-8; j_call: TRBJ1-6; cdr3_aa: CASSQGTQSSYNSPLHF; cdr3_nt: TGTGCCAGCAGCCAGGGGACACAGAGCTCCTATAATTCACCCCTCCACTTT
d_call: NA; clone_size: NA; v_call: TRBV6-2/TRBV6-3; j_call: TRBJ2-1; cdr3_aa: CASSYGGTVNEQFF; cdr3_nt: TGTGCCAGCAGTTACGGGGGGACTGTCAATGAGCAGTTCTTC
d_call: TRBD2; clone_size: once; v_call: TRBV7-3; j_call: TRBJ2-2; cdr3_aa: CASSLIRGAGLAGGGELFF; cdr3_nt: TGTGCCAGCAGCTTAATCCGGGGCGCCGGCCTAGCGGGAGGCGGGGAGCTGTTTTTT
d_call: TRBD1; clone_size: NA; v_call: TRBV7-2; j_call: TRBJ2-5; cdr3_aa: CASSPPDRKETQYF; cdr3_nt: TGTGCCAGCAGCCCCCCGGACAGGAAAGAGACCCAGTACTTC
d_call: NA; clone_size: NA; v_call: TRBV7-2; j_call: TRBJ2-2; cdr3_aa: CASSLRTARELFF; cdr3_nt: TGTGCCAGCAGCCTCCGGACTGCCAGGGAGCTGTTTTTT
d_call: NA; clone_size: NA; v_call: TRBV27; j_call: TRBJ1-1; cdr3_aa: CASRIQWGLGTEAFF; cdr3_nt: TGTGCCAGCAGGATCCAGTGGGGGCTGGGAACTGAAGCTTTCTTT
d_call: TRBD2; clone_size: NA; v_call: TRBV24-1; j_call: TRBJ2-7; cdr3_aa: CATSIRGGDEQYF; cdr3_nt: TGTGCCACCTCCATTCGCGGGGGAGACGAGCAGTACTTC